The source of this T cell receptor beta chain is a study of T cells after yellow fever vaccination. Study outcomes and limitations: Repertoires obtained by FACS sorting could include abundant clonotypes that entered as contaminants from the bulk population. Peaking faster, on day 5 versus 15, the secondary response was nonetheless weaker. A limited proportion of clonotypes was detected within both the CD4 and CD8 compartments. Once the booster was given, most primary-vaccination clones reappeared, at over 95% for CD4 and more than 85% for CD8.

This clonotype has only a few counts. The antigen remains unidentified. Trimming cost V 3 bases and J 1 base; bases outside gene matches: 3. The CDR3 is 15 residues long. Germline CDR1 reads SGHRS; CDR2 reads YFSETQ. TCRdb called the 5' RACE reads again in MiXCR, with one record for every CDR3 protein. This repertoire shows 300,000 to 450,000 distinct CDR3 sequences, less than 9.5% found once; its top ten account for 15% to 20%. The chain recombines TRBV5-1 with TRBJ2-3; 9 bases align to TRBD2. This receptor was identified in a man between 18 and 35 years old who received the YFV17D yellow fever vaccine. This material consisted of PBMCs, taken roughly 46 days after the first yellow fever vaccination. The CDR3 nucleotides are TGCGCCAGCAGCTCTAGCGGGGTTGGCACAGATACGCAGTATTTT. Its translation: CASSSSGVGTDTQYF.